These 6 T cell receptor beta chains share one sample of origin, sequenced in a study of OX40 agonist ivuxolimab in advanced cancers. Sequenced by immunoSEQ multiplex PCR; TCRdb stores in-frame clones only, minus some. Of about 78,000 clones listed, 85% to 95% were seen once; the top ten hold approximately 3%. The sequencing used CD4+ or CD8+ T cells sorted from blood, collected in a trial of the OX40 agonist ivuxolimab. The receptors originated from an adult with an advanced solid tumor such as melanoma, head and neck, liver or kidney cancer.

The chain is built from TRBV5-1 and TRBJ1-2, with D perhaps matching TRBD1 (5 bases). The CDR3 consists of 13 residues. Deletions cut 10 bases from V and 8 bases from J, with 21 bases between. Germline V gene lookup returns CDR1 SGHRS and CDR2 YFSETQ. CDR3 in DNA: TGCGCCCAGTTGGGCCCAGGGACGGGAGGCTACACCTTC. This sequence encodes CAQLGPGTGGYTF.

The chain is built from TRBV2 and TRBJ2-7; no firm D call. CDR1 and CDR2 (germline): SNHLY, FYNNEI. The V end was cut by 3 bases, the J end by 3 bases, with 12 bases between. CDR3 length: 14 amino acids. Here the CDR3 reads CASSDQGGVYEQYF. CDR3 in DNA: TGTGCCAGCAGTGATCAAGGCGGAGTCTACGAGCAGTACTTC. Using reference TRBV2 and TRBJ2-7 for the parts outside the CDR3, the full variable domain is EPEVTQTPSHQVTQMGQEVILRCVPISNHLYFYWYRQILGQKVEFLVSFYNNEISEKSEIFDDQFSVERPDGSNFTLKIRSTKLEDSAMYFCASSDQGGVYEQYFGPGTRLTVT.

The rearrangement joins TRBV9 to TRBJ2-2, with D possibly being TRBD1 (5 bases). V shed 0 bases and J shed 4 bases, with 10 bases lying between them. The CDR3 extends over 15 amino acids. CDR1 is SGDLS, CDR2 YYNGEE, per germline. CDR3 in amino acids: CASSVEQAGTGELFF. The CDR3 DNA reads TGTGCCAGCAGCGTAGAACAGGCAGGCACCGGGGAGCTGTTTTTT.

J is TRBJ2-7 and V is TRBV10-2; D gene uncertain. Germline V gene lookup returns CDR1 WSHSY and CDR2 SAAADI. Trimming removed 4 bases at V and 3 bases at J, with 7 bases between. There are 12 residues in the CDR3. The CDR3 DNA is TGCGCCAGCAGTGTGGACGGCTACGAGCAGTACTTC. As protein: CASSVDGYEQYF.

The V gene is TRBV6-1, the J gene TRBJ2-7; D is possibly TRBD1 (6 bases). The germline V and J ends were trimmed by 1 base and 6 bases, with 13 bases remaining between them. The germline gives CDR1 MNHNS, CDR2 SASEGT. The CDR3 extends over 14 amino acids. CDR3 loop: CASSEGGRGFEQYF. CDR3 nucleotide sequence: TGTGCCAGCAGTGAAGGGGGCAGGGGATTCGAGCAGTACTTC.

The chain has TRBV2 and TRBJ1-2; 7 bases agree with TRBD1. The CDR3 consists of 14 residues. After removal of 3 bases from V and 3 bases from J, the junction contained 4 bases not matched to a gene. The germline V gene has CDR1 SNHLY and CDR2 FYNNEI. The CDR3 nucleotides are TGTGCCAGCAGTGACACAGGGGCTGACTATGGCTACACCTTC. This gives the protein CASSDTGADYGYTF.